The 13 T cell receptor beta chains listed next were all sequenced from one sample in a study of blood T cells in healthy people across ages. Sample-barcoded 5' priming and a J-beta primer mix drove a second PCR of roughly 6 to 12 cycles. TCRdb analysed the 5' RACE reads with MiXCR anew, one entry per CDR3 protein. The table has about 1,500,000 distinct CDR3 sequences, roughly 27% seen once. The source material was blood. The origin of the receptors is a woman in her thirties in good health.

This clonotype has more than one count but fewer than ten. The chain joins TRBV20-1 to TRBJ2-3; tentative D call: TRBD1 (6 bases). There are 15 residues in the CDR3. With 1 base removed from V and 2 bases from J, the gap between germline ends came to 13 bases. Per germline, CDR1 DFQATT and CDR2 SNEGSKA (reference sequence). The CDR3 sequence is CSARGGQFSTDTQYF. The CDR3 DNA reads as TGCAGTGCTAGAGGGGGACAATTTTCCACAGATACGCAGTATTTT.

The V gene is TRBV5-1, the J gene TRBJ1-5; 7 nucleotides line up with TRBD1. The CDR3 covers 15 residues. V shed 4 bases and J 9 bases; nucleotides not matched to a gene: 13. The germline CDR1 and CDR2 sequences are SGHRS and YFSETQ. This CDR3 is CASSTLGQPSSPQHF. DNA for the CDR3: TGCGCCAGCAGCACCCTGGGACAGCCTAGTTCGCCCCAGCATTTT.

This clonotype appeared many times. CDR3 region: CSAQVPSASYEQYF. As DNA, the CDR3 is TGCAGTGCTCAGGTTCCTAGCGCCAGCTACGAGCAGTACTTC. The gene calls are TRBV20-1 and TRBJ2-7, with D perhaps TRBD2 (6 bases). The CDR3 is 14 amino acids. The germline CDR1 and CDR2 sequences are DFQATT and SNEGSKA (reference sequence). Trimming shortened V by 5 bases and J by 3 bases, and 17 bases separated the two germline ends.

This clonotype was seen more than once but under ten times. V is TRBV7-2 and J is TRBJ1-1, with D maybe TRBD1 (5 bases). The CDR3 covers 15 residues. Trimming left V 1 base short and J 2 bases short, with 11 bases between. CDR1 is SGHTA and CDR2 is FQGNSA in the germline V gene. The CDR3 DNA follows: TGTGCCAGCAGCTTAGTAGGGGCAGCTAACACTGAAGCTTTCTTT. Protein sequence: CASSLVGAANTEAFF. The complete variable domain, with remaining parts taken from reference TRBV7-2 and TRBJ1-1, reads GAGVSQSPSNKVTEKGKDVELRCDPISGHTALYWYRQSLGQGLEFLIYFQGNSAPDKSGLPSDRFSAERTGGSVSTLTIQRTQQEDSAVYLCASSLVGAANTEAFFGQGTRLTVV.

This clonotype was observed at least ten times. V gene TRBV29-1 combines with J gene TRBJ2-7; D is unresolved. CDR1 is SQVTM, CDR2 ANQGSEA, per germline. V was pared by 6 bases and J by 2 bases, with 8 bases between. CDR3 length: 11 residues. The CDR3 loop reads CSVLLAYEQYF. The CDR3 nucleotides are TGCAGCGTCCTCCTCGCCTACGAGCAGTACTTC.

The V gene is TRBV11-2, the J gene TRBJ1-1; 10 bases align to TRBD1. Looked up from germline, CDR1 is SGHAT and CDR2 is FQNNGV. J lost 4 bases, V lost 5 bases, and 4 bases had no gene match. This CDR3 spans 14 amino acids. The CDR3 spells CASSIWTGGTEAFF. In nucleotides, the CDR3 is TGTGCCAGCAGCATCTGGACAGGGGGCACTGAAGCTTTCTTT.

As to this clonotype: The junction shows a germline mismatch at one end, possibly a read error. The V call is TRBV14, the J call TRBJ2-4, with D hard to call. The last part of the DNA fits TRBJ2-7 better; the J call may be wrong. The CDR3 runs to 12 residues. The germline CDR1 and CDR2 sequences are SGHDN and FVKESK. CDR3 protein: CTSSMTRYEQYF. DNA for the CDR3: TGTACCAGCAGCATGACCCGCTACGAGCAGTACTTC.

The chain recombines TRBV20-1 with TRBJ2-3; D gene uncertain. Germline CDR1 and CDR2: DFQATT and SNEGSKA (reference sequence). The ends were cut back, 4 bases at V and 6 bases at J, with 8 bases in the middle. The CDR3 runs to 11 residues. As DNA, the CDR3 is TGCAGTGCTAAAGGGTTGGATACGCAGTATTTT. Its protein is CSAKGLDTQYF.

The chain links TRBV28 to TRBJ2-7; the D gene is possibly TRBD2 (5 bases). V lost 8 bases and J lost 1, with 15 bases in between. CDR3 length equals 14 residues. Germline V gives CDR1 MDHEN, CDR2 SYDVKM. The CDR3 sequence: CASPRLRESYEQYF. CDR3 sequence (DNA): TGTGCCAGCCCCCGACTAAGGGAATCCTACGAGCAGTACTTC. Together with reference TRBV28 and TRBJ2-7, the CDR3 gives the full variable domain: DVKVTQSSRYLVKRTGEKVFLECVQDMDHENMFWYRQDPGLGLRLIYFSYDVKMKEKGDIPEGYSVSREKKERFSLILESASTNQTSMYLCASPRLRESYEQYFGPGTRLTVT.

This clonotype appeared a few times. The V and J genes are TRBV20-1 and TRBJ1-2; D is uncertain. The germline gives CDR1 DFQATT, CDR2 SNEGSKA (reference sequence). The CDR3 contains 14 residues. The ends were cut back, 3 bases at V and 5 bases at J, with 16 bases in the middle. The CDR3 region has the DNA TGCAGTGCTAGCCGACGGGGAGGAGGGTATGGCTACACCTTC. Protein sequence: CSASRRGGGYGYTF.

V is TRBV6-1 and J is TRBJ1-1; D is undetermined. The CDR3 loop spans 13 amino acids. Trimming left V 7 bases short and J 1 base short, with 10 bases between. Germline lookup yields CDR1 MNHNS and CDR2 SASEGT. CDR3 bases: TGTGCCAGCACCTTCACGGGGAACACTGAAGCTTTCTTT. Residues: CASTFTGNTEAFF.

This clonotype was picked up a small number of times. The chain links TRBV7-6 to TRBJ2-1; 9 bases match TRBD1. This CDR3 comprises 15 residues. The germline CDR1 and CDR2 sequences are SGHVS and FNYEAQ. With 2 bases clipped from V and 9 bases from J, the junction kept 8 bases outside the gene matches. The CDR3, as DNA: TGTGCCAGCAGCTTACAGGACAGGGGACTCGGTGAGCAGTTCTTC. The encoded protein is CASSLQDRGLGEQFF.

A few counts support this clonotype. This chain connects TRBV7-9 to TRBJ2-7, with TRBD2 identical over 8 bases. J lost 2 bases, V lost 7 bases, and 7 bases had no gene match. Germline V gene data show CDR1 as SEHNR and CDR2 as FQNEAQ (reference sequence). The CDR3 consists of 14 residues. CDR3 in amino acids: CASNAAGATYEQYF. The CDR3 region has the DNA TGTGCCAGCAATGCAGCGGGGGCTACCTACGAGCAGTACTTC.